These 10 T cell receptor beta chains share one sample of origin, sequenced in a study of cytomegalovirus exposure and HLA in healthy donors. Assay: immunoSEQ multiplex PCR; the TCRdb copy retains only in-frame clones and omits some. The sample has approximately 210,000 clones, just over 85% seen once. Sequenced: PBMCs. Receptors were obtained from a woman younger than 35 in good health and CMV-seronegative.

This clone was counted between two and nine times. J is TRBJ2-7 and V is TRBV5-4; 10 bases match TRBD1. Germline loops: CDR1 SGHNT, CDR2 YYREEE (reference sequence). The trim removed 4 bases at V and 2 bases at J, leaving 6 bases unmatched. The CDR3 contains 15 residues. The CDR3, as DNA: TGTGCCAGCAGCACCCGGGACAGGGGAGCCTACGAGCAGTACTTC. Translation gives CASSTRDRGAYEQYF.

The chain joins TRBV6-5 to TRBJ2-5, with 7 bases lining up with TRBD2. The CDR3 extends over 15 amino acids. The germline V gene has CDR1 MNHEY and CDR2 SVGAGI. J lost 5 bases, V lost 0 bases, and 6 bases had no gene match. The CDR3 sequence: CASSYSVGGPETQYF. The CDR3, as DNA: TGTGCCAGCAGTTACTCGGTGGGAGGGCCCGAGACCCAGTACTTC.

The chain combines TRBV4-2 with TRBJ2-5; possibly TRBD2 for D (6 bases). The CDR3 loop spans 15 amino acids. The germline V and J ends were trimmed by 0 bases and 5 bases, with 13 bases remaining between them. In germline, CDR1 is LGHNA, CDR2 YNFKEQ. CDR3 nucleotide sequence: TGTGCCAGCAGCCAAGATAGAGGAGGGATCGAGACCCAGTACTTC. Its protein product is CASSQDRGGIETQYF.

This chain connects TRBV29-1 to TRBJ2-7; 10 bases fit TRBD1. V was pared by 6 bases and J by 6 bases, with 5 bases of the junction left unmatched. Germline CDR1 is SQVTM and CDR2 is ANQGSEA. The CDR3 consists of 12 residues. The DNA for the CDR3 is TGCAGCGTATGGACAGGGGGGTCCGAGCAGTACTTC. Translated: CSVWTGGSEQYF.

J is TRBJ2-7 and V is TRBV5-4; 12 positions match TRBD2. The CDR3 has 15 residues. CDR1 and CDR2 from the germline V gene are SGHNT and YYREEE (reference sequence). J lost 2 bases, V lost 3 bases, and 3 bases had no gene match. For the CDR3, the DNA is TGTGCCAGCAGCTGGGGACTAGCGGGCGCCTACGAGCAGTACTTC. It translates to CASSWGLAGAYEQYF.

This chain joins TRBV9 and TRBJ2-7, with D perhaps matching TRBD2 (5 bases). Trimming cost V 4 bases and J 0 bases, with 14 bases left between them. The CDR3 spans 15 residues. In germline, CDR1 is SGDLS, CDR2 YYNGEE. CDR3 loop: CASSLDSGSSYEQYF. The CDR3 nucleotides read TGTGCCAGCAGCCTTGATTCGGGGAGCTCCTACGAGCAGTACTTC.

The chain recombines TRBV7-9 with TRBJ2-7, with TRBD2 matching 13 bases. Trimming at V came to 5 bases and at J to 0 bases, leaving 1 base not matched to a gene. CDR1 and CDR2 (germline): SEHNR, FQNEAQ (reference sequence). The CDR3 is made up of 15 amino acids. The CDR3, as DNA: TGTGCCAGCAGCGGGACTAGCGGGACCTCCTACGAGCAGTACTTC. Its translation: CASSGTSGTSYEQYF.

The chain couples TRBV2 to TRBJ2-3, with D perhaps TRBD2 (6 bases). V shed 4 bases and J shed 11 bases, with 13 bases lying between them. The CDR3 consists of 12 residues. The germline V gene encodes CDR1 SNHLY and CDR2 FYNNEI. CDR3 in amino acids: CASSVRDSRQYF. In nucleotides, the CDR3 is TGTGCCAGCAGTGTACGGGACTCAAGGCAGTATTTT.

CDR3 nucleotides: TGTGCCAGCAGTTCGGGACAGTACTACGAGCAGTACTTC. This encodes CASSSGQYYEQYF. This chain uses TRBV27 with TRBJ2-7; the match to TRBD1 covers 7 bases. CDR1 and CDR2 (germline): MNHEY, SMNVEV (reference sequence). There are 13 residues in the CDR3. V lost 4 bases and J lost 3; bases outside the gene matches: 3.

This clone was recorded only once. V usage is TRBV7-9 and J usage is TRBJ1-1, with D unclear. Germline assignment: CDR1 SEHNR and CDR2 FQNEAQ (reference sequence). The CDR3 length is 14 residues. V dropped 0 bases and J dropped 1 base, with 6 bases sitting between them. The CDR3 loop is CASSLAAGNTEAFF. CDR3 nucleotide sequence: TGTGCCAGCAGCTTAGCTGCAGGGAACACTGAAGCTTTCTTT.